This T cell receptor beta chain comes out of a study of blood T cell repertoires in COVID-19 (dated by TCRdb to 2019 to 2021). For the wider study: Samples covering the acute and convalescent phases of COVID-19 were provided by collaborators in the United States, Italy and Spain. The prospective study material was composed of cDNA or gDNA derived from T cells, B-cell-depleted T cells, or PBMCs. Subjects who had been exposed to COVID-19, were actively infected with it, or had recovered from it provided the deeply sampled blood TCRbeta repertoires that made up the dataset. The repertoires were released in a freely available public database intended as a resource for research on the immune response to SARS-CoV-2. Samples came from the ongoing ImmuneRACE study (first 160 participants) plus 1,254 subjects from 6 global collaborators. Sample metadata almost always included a de-identified subject ID, COVID-19 status, age in years and sex. Where HLA class I and class II types were available, the types were taken from metadata supplied by the sample provider, not from assay-based typing.

Participants in the prospective study were aged roughly 18 to 89 years, lived in under 30 United States geographic areas, and enrolled through a virtual design. To assign participants to cohorts, the prospective study relied on clinical history that participants themselves reported in a screening survey and a study questionnaire. Recovered participants in ImmuneRACE Cohort 3 were defined by two consecutive negative NP/OP PCR tests, clearance by a healthcare professional, or resolution of symptoms. Mobile phlebotomists in the prospective study collected whole blood, serum and a nasopharyngeal or oropharyngeal swab from every participant. Prospective study participants could optionally give additional blood draws and questionnaires over a roughly two-month period. Before DNA extraction, prospective study blood samples were shipped either frozen or at room temperature. Results the study describes overall, beyond this receptor: The amount of clinical and demographic metadata varied by source and participant and was provided uncurated.

About this clone itself: Which antigen it targets is not known. No clone much larger than this one lies a single base away; base qualities are absent.

The immunoSEQ Assay, a bias-controlled multiplex PCR, was used to amplify TCRbeta CDR3 regions from genomic DNA. The authors' pipeline ran thus. Nucleated cell counts per sample were estimated from amplification of reference gene primers within the assay. To quantify the absolute abundance of each unique TCRbeta CDR3 rearrangement, sequence reads were collapsed and filtered. Productive Simpson clonality was computed per sample as the square root of Simpson's diversity index over productive rearrangements. TCRdb took over this immuneACCESS table, retaining in-frame rearrangements with V and J assigned. Such tables are incomplete; in checked studies, under half of the missing clones stem from an unresolved V gene, and the remainder is unexplained. That table furnishes V, J and clone size, whereas the DNA furnished D and trimming. This sample holds around 390,000 clones; more than 75% were observed only once. 10% of the sample rests with the top ten.

CDR1 and CDR2, looked up from the germline V gene, are MNHEY and SVGAGI. Trimming removed 7 bases from V and 2 bases from J, leaving 9 bases between the germline ends. The CDR3 covers 13 residues, taking in both the cysteine and the phenylalanine. Just the 39-base CDR3 DNA is kept, in frame starting at base 1. The sequencing sample was made of PBMCs or T cells enriched from blood (not recorded which). This TCR was recovered from a woman aged 45 to 65 who had recovered from COVID-19. This chain is built from TRBV6-5 and TRBJ2-1; the D gene is possibly TRBD1, with 6 bases matching. The nucleotides read TGTGCCAGCAAACAGGGTACCTACAATGAGCAGTTCTTC. Translation gives CASKQGTYNEQFF.